Listed below are T cell receptor beta chains from one sample, sequenced in a study of circulating tumor DNA in untreated peripheral T-cell lymphoma. Using immunoSEQ multiplex PCR, the repertoire was profiled, and TCRdb retains in-frame clones only, with some absent. Of almost 9,000 clones listed, roughly 80% are singletons. Material for sequencing was tumor tissue. The receptors stem from a human donor with peripheral T-cell lymphoma. The CDR3 runs from the conserved cysteine through the conserved F or W. D genes are given only for firm matches. The size entry is marked missing in some rows and otherwise reads once, few, many or a size class.

d_call	v_call	clone_size	j_call	cdr3_nt	cdr3_aa
.	TRBV5-1	once	TRBJ1-1	TGCGCCAGCAGCTTGTATCCAGAGATGAACACTGAAGCTTTCTTT	CASSLYPEMNTEAFF
.	TRBV19	.	TRBJ2-3	TGTGCCAGTAGTATCGGTCTAGCCCGGGGAAGCACAGATACGCAGTATTTT	CASSIGLARGSTDTQYF
.	TRBV10-3	.	TRBJ1-2	TGTGCCATCAGTGAAACACCGCTCTATGGCTACACCTTC	CAISETPLYGYTF
.	TRBV7-6	.	TRBJ2-5	TGTGCCAGCAGCTTAGTGGGACCCCAGAAGGAGACCCAGTACTTC	CASSLVGPQKETQYF
TRBD2	TRBV11-3	.	TRBJ2-3	TGTGCCAGCAGCTTTAACCAGCGGGACTCCACAGATACGCAGTATTTT	CASSFNQRDSTDTQYF
.	TRBV12-5	.	TRBJ2-5	TGTGCCAGCACGACTTTGGGGGAGACCCAGTACTTC	CASTTLGETQYF
.	TRBV30	.	TRBJ2-7	TGTGCCTGGAGTGGGGTACCAGGGAGTCGGATCTACGAGCAGTACTTC	CAWSGVPGSRIYEQYF
.	TRBV18	few	TRBJ1-1	TGTGCCAGCTTAACGGGGGCAGGGGAAAGAAAAACTGAAGCTTTCTTT	CASLTGAGERKTEAFF
.	TRBV19	.	TRBJ1-2	TGTGCCAGTAGTACCCGCCCGGACAGAGCTAACTATGGCTACACCTTC	CASSTRPDRANYGYTF
.	TRBV30	few	TRBJ2-7	TGTGCCTGGAGTGTAGGGAGCTCCTACGAGCAGTACTTC	CAWSVGSSYEQYF
TRBD2	TRBV29-1	.	TRBJ2-5	TGCAGCGTTTGGGGGGGTAAGCAGAACCAAGAGACCCAGTACTTC	CSVWGGKQNQETQYF
TRBD1	TRBV6-8	.	TRBJ1-1	TGTGCCAGCAGTCTACCCCCAGGGGGGCCCACTGAAGCTTTCTTT	CASSLPPGGPTEAFF
.	TRBV19	.	TRBJ1-1	TGTGCCAGTAGTAGTGGGACAATGAACACTGAAGCTTTCTTT	CASSSGTMNTEAFF
TRBD1	TRBV23-1	once	TRBJ1-2	TGCGCCAGCAGCCAAGCGGACAGGGGAGGCATTGGCGGAACCTTC	CASSQADRGGIGGTF
TRBD1	TRBV6-8	.	TRBJ2-3	TGTGCCACACAACGGGGACAGGACACAGATACGCAGTATTTT	CATQRGQDTDTQYF
TRBD1	TRBV12-5	.	TRBJ1-4	TGTGCCAGCGGGGACAGATTTGAAAAACTGTTTTTT	CASGDRFEKLFF
.	TRBV6-8	once	TRBJ2-2	TGTGCCAGCAGCCGGACAGTGAACACCGGGGAGCTGTTTTTT	CASSRTVNTGELFF
TRBD1	TRBV14	.	TRBJ1-1	TGTGCCAGCAGTCGACAGGGGACGACAGCTGAAGCTTTCTTT	CASSRQGTTAEAFF
.	TRBV18	.	TRBJ1-5	TGTGCCAGCTCGCGGGTTCAGGATAGCAATCAGCCCCAGCATTTT	CASSRVQDSNQPQHF
.	TRBV19	.	TRBJ1-1	TGTGCCAGTAGTATTGGGTTCCGGGTGGGGAACACTGAAGCTTTCTTT	CASSIGFRVGNTEAFF
TRBD2	TRBV5-1	.	TRBJ2-3	TGCGCCAGCAGACCCAATCCTAGCGGGGACACAGATACGCAGTATTTT	CASRPNPSGDTDTQYF
.	TRBV30	.	TRBJ2-5	TGTGCCTGGGAGTACCAAGAGACCCAGTACTTC	CAWEYQETQYF
TRBD1	TRBV30	.	TRBJ1-1	TGTGCCTGCTTGACAGGGGGGAACACTGAAGCTTTCTTT	CACLTGGNTEAFF
.	TRBV10-1	.	TRBJ1-1	TGCGCCAGCAGTTTCGGACAGAGAGCTTTCTTT	CASSFGQRAFF
.	TRBV6-8	.	TRBJ1-5	TGTGCCAGCAGTGGCCGGGACGGGAAAGGGGTGGTGGGCAATCAGCCCCAGCATTTT	CASSGRDGKGVVGNQPQHF
.	TRBV5-1	.	TRBJ2-5	TGCGCCAGCAGCTACCAGGGACACCACCAAGAGACCCAGTACTTC	CASSYQGHHQETQYF